One sample yielded the 9 T cell receptor beta chains listed below, sequenced in a study of cytomegalovirus exposure and HLA in healthy donors. In the PCR, 60 Vbeta and 13 Jbeta primers were used. Measured with immunoSEQ multiplex PCR; TCRdb has only the in-frame clones, and not every one. The sample has about 110,000 clones, roughly 73% seen once; the top ten hold 8.6%. Sequencing was done on a sample of PBMCs. The receptors were gathered from a woman between 40 and 55 years old in good health and CMV-seropositive.

The rearrangement joins TRBV10-1 to TRBJ1-1; the D gene is possibly TRBD1 (5 bases). CDR1 WNHNN and CDR2 SYGVQD come from the germline V gene (reference sequence). Deletions cut 3 bases from V and 1 base from J, with 12 bases between. This CDR3 is 15 amino acids long. CDR3 protein: CASSDRQGWNTEAFF. The CDR3, as DNA: TGCGCCAGCAGTGACCGGCAGGGATGGAACACTGAAGCTTTCTTT.

The table lists this clone with a few counts. The chain links TRBV14 to TRBJ2-7; perhaps TRBD2 as D (5 bases). Germline values: CDR1 SGHDN, CDR2 FVKESK. The CDR3 contains 14 residues. Trimming took off 4 bases at V and 3 bases at J, with 13 bases between the two ends. The CDR3 is CASSPGIRFYEQYF. The CDR3, as DNA: TGTGCCAGCAGCCCGGGGATCAGATTCTACGAGCAGTACTTC.

The genes are TRBV11-1 and TRBJ2-2, with D perhaps matching TRBD2 (6 bases). This CDR3 has 16 residues. The germline V gene has CDR1 SGHAT and CDR2 FQDESV (reference sequence). The ends were cut back, 5 bases at V and 5 bases at J, with 18 bases in the middle. CDR3 amino acids: CASSLRGWRGTGELFF. CDR3 sequence (DNA): TGTGCCAGCAGCCTTCGGGGGTGGCGGGGTACCGGGGAGCTGTTTTTT.

This chain links TRBV28 with TRBJ2-7; 7 positions match TRBD1. CDR1 is MDHEN and CDR2 is SYDVKM in the germline V gene. V was clipped by 1 base and J by 3 bases; unmatched bases: 3. This CDR3 contains 14 residues. CDR3 bases: TGTGCCAGCAGTTTATTAGGGGGCGGCTACGAGCAGTACTTC. Translating gives CASSLLGGGYEQYF. Combining the CDR3 with reference TRBV28 and TRBJ2-7 gives the whole variable domain DVKVTQSSRYLVKRTGEKVFLECVQDMDHENMFWYRQDPGLGLRLIYFSYDVKMKEKGDIPEGYSVSREKKERFSLILESASTNQTSMYLCASSLLGGGYEQYFGPGTRLTVT.

The rearrangement uses TRBV29-1 and TRBJ2-2; 11 positions agree with TRBD1. Per the germline V gene, CDR1 is SQVTM and CDR2 is ANQGSEA. V lost 5 bases and J lost 4; bases outside the gene matches: 6. The CDR3 extends over 15 amino acids. The CDR3 loop reads CSVSRGQGVTGELFF. CDR3 DNA sequence: TGCAGCGTTTCTCGGGGACAGGGGGTCACCGGGGAGCTGTTTTTT.

The genes are TRBV5-5 and TRBJ1-1; tentatively, D is TRBD1 (5 bases). With 2 bases removed from V and 1 base from J, the gap between germline ends came to 6 bases. Germline values: CDR1 SGHKS, CDR2 YYEKEE (reference sequence). This CDR3 contains 13 residues. CDR3 nucleotide sequence: TGTGCCAGCAGCTTACAGGAGAACACTGAAGCTTTCTTT. Protein: CASSLQENTEAFF.

This clone has just one count. At one end, the junction sequence differs from germline, possibly due to a read error. This chain links TRBV5-4 with TRBJ2-5; TRBD2 matches at 13 bases. CDR1 is SGHNT and CDR2 is YYREEE in the germline V gene (reference sequence). The CDR3 loop spans 18 amino acids. In DNA form, the CDR3 reads TGTGCCAGCAGCTTGGGACTAGCGGGGGGAGGGCCTCAAGAGATCCAGTACTTC. It specifies CASSLGLAGGGPQEIQYF.

For this clone: This same CDR3 is encoded by further DNA sequences in the sample. The V and J genes are TRBV4-3 and TRBJ1-4; D gene uncertain. From germline, CDR1 is LGHNA and CDR2 YSLEER. The CDR3 runs 15 residues. Trimming stripped 5 bases from V and 1 base from J, with 11 bases between. Written as DNA, the CDR3 is TGCGCCAGCAGCTTGGGCGGGTTAACTAATGAAAAACTGTTTTTT. The encoded protein is CASSLGGLTNEKLFF.

The chain has TRBV2 and TRBJ2-3; 9 nucleotides agree with TRBD2. Looked up from germline, CDR1 is SNHLY and CDR2 is FYNNEI. Trimming cost V 7 bases and J 4 bases; bases outside gene matches: 9. The CDR3 contains 15 residues. CDR3 sequence (DNA): TGTGCCAGCATGGGCAGGCGGGAGGGAGCAGATACGCAGTATTTT. This gives the protein CASMGRREGADTQYF. The variable domain in full, completed from reference TRBV2 and TRBJ2-3, reads EPEVTQTPSHQVTQMGQEVILRCVPISNHLYFYWYRQILGQKVEFLVSFYNNEISEKSEIFDDQFSVERPDGSNFTLKIRSTKLEDSAMYFCASMGRREGADTQYFGPGTRLTVL.